This T cell receptor beta chain was observed in a study of blood T cell repertoires in COVID-19. On the study more broadly: Samples of COVID-19 (acute and convalescent) were obtained from the United States, Italy and Spain. PBMCs, B-cell-depleted T cells, or T cells provided the cDNA or gDNA that made up the material.

The CDR3 sequence is 10 residues long. The ends were cut back, 8 bases at V and 6 bases at J, with 8 bases in the middle. In the authors' workflow: Estimates of nucleated cell counts were drawn from the amplification of reference gene primers. Generated by immunoSEQ multiplex PCR, the TCRdb table keeps only in-frame clones and is missing some. V and J calls and clone size are those listed in that table; D and trimming were worked out from the DNA. The table has fewer than 120,000 clones, 88% seen once; the top ten hold less than 3.5%. The source of this sequence is a woman between 50 and 59 years old with acute or convalescent COVID-19. This chain connects TRBV12-3 or TRBV12-4 to TRBJ2-7; D is undetermined. Sequencing was carried out using peripheral blood. The CDR3 region has the DNA TGTGCCAGCCCCGTGGCCGAGCAGTACTTC. Amino acids: CASPVAEQYF.